What follows describes a single T cell receptor (beta chain). Its antigen remains unidentified. Qualities for individual bases were not recorded, and no much larger clone is one base off. The immunoSEQ Assay, a bias-controlled multiplex PCR, was used to amplify TCRbeta CDR3 regions from genomic DNA. As for how the authors treated the data: The number of nucleated cells in each sample was estimated by amplification of reference gene primers within the assay. Sequence reads were collapsed and filtered to measure the absolute abundance of every unique TCRbeta CDR3 rearrangement. Productive Simpson clonality was computed per sample as the square root of Simpson's diversity index over productive rearrangements. The table was pulled from immuneACCESS by TCRdb, which kept in-frame rearrangements only. Such tables lose some clones; where checked, under half of the loss comes from unresolved V genes, and the rest has no known cause. For V, J and clone size, that table is used; D and trimming come from the DNA. The sample data list some 250,000 clones, and 86% of these were observed just once. 2.5% to 3.5% of the sample belongs to the ten largest clones.

CDR1 SGHRS and CDR2 YFSETQ are derived from the germline V gene. Ends trimmed: V by 1 base, J by 6 bases; bases unmatched to a gene: 4. The CDR3 goes from the cysteine to the phenylalanine over 14 residues. Kept here is only the CDR3 DNA, which spans 42 bases and is read in frame from base 1. Another Seattle source contributed samples from volunteer blood donors who had recovered from COVID-19. Whole blood was collected in K2EDTA tubes by collaborating institutions according to the institutions' own protocols. Collaborator samples were shipped for TCRbeta analysis as frozen whole blood, isolated PBMCs, or DNA extracted from either sample type. These data originate in a study of blood T cell repertoires in COVID-19 (TCRdb year 2020). Broadly, across the study: Collaborator samples came from the United States, Italy and Spain and covered acute and convalescent phases of COVID-19. Samples were obtained from the ongoing ImmuneRACE study (first 160 participants) and from roughly 1,300 subjects provided by 6 global collaborators. The prospective study material was composed of cDNA or gDNA derived from T cells, B-cell-depleted T cells, or PBMCs. A freely available public database, intended as a resource for researchers studying the immune response to SARS-CoV-2, is where the repertoires were released. Nearly every sample came with metadata listing a de-identified subject ID, COVID-19 status, age in years and sex. HLA class I and class II types, where available, came from metadata supplied by the sample provider rather than from assay-based typing. Subjects who had been exposed to COVID-19, were actively infected with it, or had recovered from it provided the deeply sampled blood TCRbeta repertoires that made up the dataset.

The research as a whole found: How much clinical and demographic metadata was included differed by source and by participant, and the metadata was provided uncurated.

This chain is built from TRBV5-1 and TRBJ1-2, and 9 bases in between align with TRBD1. Sequenced material: peripheral blood. The receptor comes from a woman aged 25 to 39 who had recovered from COVID-19. Here is the DNA: TGCGCCAGCAGCTTGCGGACAGGGGATGATGGCTACACCTTC. Translated, this is CASSLRTGDDGYTF.